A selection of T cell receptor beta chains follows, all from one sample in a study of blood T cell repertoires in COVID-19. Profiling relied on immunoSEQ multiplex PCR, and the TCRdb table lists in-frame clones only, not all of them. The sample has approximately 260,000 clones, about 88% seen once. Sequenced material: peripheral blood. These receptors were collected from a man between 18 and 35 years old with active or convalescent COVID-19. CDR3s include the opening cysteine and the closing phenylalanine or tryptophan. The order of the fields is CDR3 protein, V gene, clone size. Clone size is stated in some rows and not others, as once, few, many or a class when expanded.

CDR3: CASSAGQGAVQPQHF
V: TRBV2
size: -

CDR3: CASSPGTSGTYEQYF
V: TRBV4-3
size: -

CDR3: CASSLASGVRRYTF
V: TRBV5-1
size: -

CDR3: CASRSPGQGSSPLHF
V: TRBV19
size: few

CDR3: CASSQRGTGVTEAFF
V: TRBV5-4
size: -

CDR3: CASRTGQLAETQYF
V: TRBV19
size: -

CDR3: CATSEPGVGYGYTF
V: TRBV24-1
size: -

CDR3: CASSYSGGNTEAFF
V: TRBV6-5
size: -

CDR3: CASSTRRDFHSGNTIYF
V: TRBV5-6
size: -

CDR3: CASSRKGADTQYF
V: TRBV4-3
size: -

CDR3: CASRLSGQPFYGYTF
V: TRBV28
size: -

CDR3: CASSSQGLGGETQYF
V: TRBV7-2
size: -

CDR3: CASSPSGTLWGETQYF
V: TRBV7-9
size: -

CDR3: CASSKIPRGTMNTEAFF
V: TRBV21-1
size: -

CDR3: CASGQQSHQETQYF
V: TRBV5-4
size: -

CDR3: CSVGANEKLFF
V: TRBV20-1
size: once

CDR3: CSASASNRVGQPQHF
V: TRBV20-1
size: -

CDR3: CASSPRDSLSGNTIYF
V: TRBV4-2
size: -

CDR3: CASRPPGLGSNTQYF
V: TRBV9
size: -

CDR3: CASSDTGTHQRETQYF
V: TRBV3-1/TRBV3-2
size: -

CDR3: CASTTSGGIVEQFF
V: TRBV6-5
size: -

CDR3: CAIGGKNTEAFF
V: TRBV10-3
size: -

CDR3: CASSPNGARITDTQYF
V: TRBV11-2
size: -

CDR3: CASSLEMLDYEQYF
V: TRBV7-2
size: -

CDR3: CASSPNGETQYF
V: TRBV4-1
size: -

CDR3: CSVARLAASTDTQYF
V: TRBV29-1
size: -

CDR3: CASSLDWDYLQETQYF
V: TRBV5-4
size: -

CDR3: CATHSGANVLTF
V: TRBV4-2
size: -

CDR3: CASAVGTGGHYEQYF
V: TRBV19
size: few

CDR3: CASSVAGETGGTGELFF
V: TRBV9
size: -

CDR3: CASSPPPAEGADTQYF
V: TRBV9
size: -

CDR3: CASTGQEGTDTQYF
V: TRBV5-1
size: -

CDR3: CASSQGFVSSGYTF
V: TRBV3-1/TRBV3-2
size: -

CDR3: CASSRGGPTYNEQFF
V: TRBV7-9
size: -

CDR3: CSVVGLSFGEQYF
V: TRBV29-1
size: -

CDR3: CASSADAFGGNQPQHF
V: TRBV9
size: once

CDR3: CASNPTQGWEQYF
V: TRBV6-5
size: -

CDR3: CASSDRDRAVTDTQYF
V: TRBV5-1
size: -

CDR3: CASSHIRDRQETQYF
V: TRBV7-2
size: -

CDR3: CASSEVGTAETQYF
V: TRBV6-1
size: -

CDR3: CASSYSHPTNEKLFF
V: TRBV6-5
size: -

CDR3: CASRGTQETQYF
V: TRBV6-5
size: -

CDR3: CASISGLGQPQHF
V: TRBV6-1
size: -

CDR3: CASSASRDTNSPFF
V: TRBV7-9
size: -

CDR3: CASSQDGTASSYEQYF
V: TRBV3-1/TRBV3-2
size: -

CDR3: CASSNYRGREEKLFF
V: TRBV6-5
size: -

CDR3: CASSTVGQGDLGTQYF
V: TRBV28
size: -

CDR3: CASSSDRLAGGEQFF
V: TRBV11-2
size: -

CDR3: CASSLGTGHNQPQHF
V: TRBV5-1
size: -

CDR3: CASSPTGLAGTDTQYF
V: TRBV7-9
size: once

CDR3: CASSPLAGGGLDEQFF
V: TRBV6-2/TRBV6-3
size: -

CDR3: CASSLLAGDVGEQFF
V: TRBV4-2
size: -

CDR3: CASSPQVAYNEQFF
V: TRBV2
size: -

CDR3: CASKAPRTEAFF
V: TRBV19
size: -

CDR3: CATSSGNTIYF
V: TRBV10-2
size: -